Listed here are 29 T cell receptor beta chains from one sample, sequenced in a study of cytomegalovirus exposure and HLA in healthy donors. Amplification used 60 Vbeta primers and 13 Jbeta primers. Data came from immunoSEQ multiplex PCR; TCRdb stores just in-frame clones and leaves some out. The data contain around 130,000 clones, around 82% of them seen just once; the ten biggest clones take up 1.7%. Sequenced input: PBMCs. The origin of the receptors is a boy aged 5-17 years in good health and CMV-seronegative.

This clone was counted a few times. CDR3: CASSLGREKLFF. DNA of the CDR3: TGTGCCAGCAGCTTAGGGCGGGAAAAACTGTTTTTT. J is TRBJ1-4 and V is TRBV7-9; D uncertain. V was trimmed by 1 base and J by 8 bases, leaving 5 bases between them. Germline CDR1 reads SEHNR; CDR2 reads FQNEAQ (reference sequence). CDR3 size: 12 residues. The full variable domain, completed using reference TRBV7-9 and TRBJ1-4, is DTGVSQNPRHKITKRGQNVTFRCDPISEHNRLYWYRQTLGQGPEFLTYFQNEAQLEKSRLLSDRFSAERPKGSFSTLEIQRTEQGDSAMYLCASSLGREKLFFGSGTQLSVL.

The CDR3 sequence: CAWTGGGYGYTF. DNA for the CDR3: TGTGCCTGGACGGGGGGCGGATATGGCTACACCTTC. The chain is built from TRBV30 and TRBJ1-2; D is possibly TRBD1 (6 bases). Germline lookup yields CDR1 GTSNPN and CDR2 SVGIG (reference sequence). This CDR3 is built from 12 residues. V lost 4 bases, J lost 5 bases, and 11 bases lay in between.

The chain combines TRBV5-4 with TRBJ1-3; 7 nucleotides agree with TRBD1. Trimming at V came to 0 bases and at J to 2 bases, leaving 5 bases not matched to a gene. Per the germline V gene, CDR1 is SGHNT and CDR2 is YYREEE (reference sequence). The CDR3 is 16 residues long. CDR3 sequence reads: CASSLALTGTGNTIYF. DNA of the CDR3: TGTGCCAGCAGCTTGGCGCTGACAGGGACTGGAAACACCATATATTTT.

V is TRBV5-6 and J is TRBJ2-7, with D unclear. The ends were cut back, 2 bases at V and 0 bases at J, with 6 bases in the middle. The CDR3 covers 13 residues. Looked up from germline, CDR1 is SGHDT and CDR2 is YYEEEE. The CDR3 is CASSFGASYEQYF. The CDR3 DNA sequence: TGTGCCAGCAGCTTTGGAGCCTCCTACGAGCAGTACTTC. The whole variable domain, remainder taken from reference TRBV5-6 and TRBJ2-7, is DAGVTQSPTHLIKTRGQQVTLRCSPKSGHDTVSWYQQALGQGPQFIFQYYEEEERQRGNFPDRFSGHQFPNYSSELNVNALLLGDSALYLCASSFGASYEQYFGPGTRLTVT.

The chain recombines TRBV27 with TRBJ2-1, with TRBD1 matching over 9 bases. This CDR3 region has 15 residues. CDR1 is MNHEY and CDR2 is SMNVEV in the germline V gene (reference sequence). J was trimmed by 7 bases and V by 0 bases; bases with no gene match: 4. The CDR3 sequence is CASSLSGTGSNEQFF. CDR3 DNA sequence: TGTGCCAGCAGTTTATCCGGGACAGGGTCTAATGAGCAGTTCTTC.

This chain links TRBV5-4 with TRBJ1-2, with 11 bases fitting TRBD1. Trimming took 4 bases from V and 6 from J; bases not matched to a gene: 11. CDR3 length equals 16 residues. Germline values: CDR1 SGHNT, CDR2 YYREEE (reference sequence). The CDR3 sequence: CASSLGVLGQGDGYTF. DNA for the CDR3: TGTGCCAGCAGCCTTGGAGTTTTGGGACAGGGGGATGGCTACACCTTC. Combining the CDR3 with reference TRBV5-4 and TRBJ1-2 gives the whole variable domain ETGVTQSPTHLIKTRGQQVTLRCSSQSGHNTVSWYQQALGQGPQFIFQYYREEENGRGNFPPRFSGLQFPNYSSELNVNALELDDSALYLCASSLGVLGQGDGYTFGSGTRLTVV.

In this sample, this clone turned up once. CDR3: CASSPQGAGGYTF. The CDR3 bases are TGTGCCAGCAGCCCACAGGGGGCGGGTGGCTACACCTTC. The rearrangement uses TRBV27 and TRBJ1-2, with TRBD1 identical over 9 bases. The germline V gene encodes CDR1 MNHEY and CDR2 SMNVEV (reference sequence). After removal of 6 bases from V and 7 bases from J, the junction contained 6 bases not matched to a gene. The CDR3 totals 13 residues.

V usage is TRBV7-2 and J usage is TRBJ2-7; D call uncertain. V shed 4 bases and J shed 2 bases, with 9 bases lying between them. From germline, CDR1 is SGHTA and CDR2 FQGNSA. The CDR3 runs to 13 residues. The CDR3 here is CASSSDLPYEQYF. DNA of the CDR3: TGTGCCAGCAGCTCAGACTTGCCCTACGAGCAGTACTTC.

The CDR3 region has the DNA TGTGCCAGCAGTTATGGGGACAGGGGCCTCTATGGCTACACCTTC. It specifies CASSYGDRGLYGYTF. This chain uses TRBV28 with TRBJ1-2; 10 bases are a match to TRBD1. J gave up 4 bases and V 4 bases, and 6 bases lay outside the gene matches. Germline values: CDR1 MDHEN, CDR2 SYDVKM. This CDR3 spans 15 amino acids.

V and J are TRBV7-9 and TRBJ1-5; 7 bases are a match to TRBD1. The ends lost 5 bases at V and 1 base at J; junction bases unmatched: 11. This CDR3 is 17 amino acids long. From germline, CDR1 is SEHNR and CDR2 FQNEAQ (reference sequence). The DNA of the CDR3 is TGTGCCAGCAGCCCAAGCACAGGGGTACTCAGCAATCAGCCCCAGCATTTT. The encoded protein is CASSPSTGVLSNQPQHF.

The rearrangement joins TRBV7-6 to TRBJ1-2; maybe TRBD1 (6 bases). Trimming removed 8 bases from V and 2 bases from J, with 15 bases in between. Germline V gene lookup returns CDR1 SGHVS and CDR2 FNYEAQ. The CDR3 covers 14 residues. CDR3 in amino acids: CASAPTQGNYGYTF. As DNA, the CDR3 is TGTGCCAGCGCCCCGACTCAGGGGAACTATGGCTACACCTTC.

The V gene is TRBV18, the J gene TRBJ1-1, with TRBD1 matching over 9 bases. With 4 bases clipped from V and 8 bases from J, the junction kept 14 bases outside the gene matches. The CDR3 length is 16 residues. Germline lookup yields CDR1 KGHSH and CDR2 LQKENI. CDR3 DNA: TGTGCCAGCTCACTTCGACAGGGGGAAGGGGGCCACGAAGCTTTCTTT. It encodes CASSLRQGEGGHEAFF.

The chain links TRBV5-5 to TRBJ2-7; 9 positions match TRBD1. Germline CDR1 and CDR2: SGHKS and YYEKEE (reference sequence). This CDR3 comprises 15 residues. V shed 4 bases and J 4 bases; nucleotides not matched to a gene: 9. The CDR3 sequence: CASSAGVGQGYEQYF. CDR3 sequence (DNA): TGTGCCAGCAGCGCGGGAGTGGGACAGGGTTACGAGCAGTACTTC.

This chain uses TRBV13 with TRBJ2-7; no definite D call. V was shortened by 5 bases and J by 3 bases, with 14 bases between the two germline ends. The CDR3 totals 14 residues. CDR1 and CDR2 (germline): PRHDT, FYEKMQ (reference sequence). The CDR3 reads CASSPSGAIYEQYF. DNA for the CDR3: TGTGCCAGCAGCCCGTCAGGCGCGATCTACGAGCAGTACTTC.

This chain connects TRBV19 to TRBJ1-1, with D possibly being TRBD1 (5 bases). The germline CDR1 and CDR2 sequences are LNHDA and SQIVND (reference sequence). Trimming pared 3 bases from V and 0 bases from J, leaving 8 bases between. CDR3 length: 14 amino acids. The CDR3: CASSIQGLNTEAFF. The CDR3 DNA sequence: TGTGCCAGTAGTATTCAGGGTCTGAACACTGAAGCTTTCTTT.

This sequence joins TRBV5-1 and TRBJ1-3; 7 nucleotides align to TRBD1. Germline loops: CDR1 SGHRS, CDR2 YFSETQ. CDR3 size: 14 residues. V shed 3 bases, J shed 1 base, and the junction held 1 base outside the gene matches. CDR3 region: CASSWDSSGNTIYF. The CDR3 DNA is TGCGCCAGCAGCTGGGACAGTTCTGGAAACACCATATATTTT. Supplemented by reference TRBV5-1 and TRBJ1-3, the full variable domain reads KAGVTQTPRYLIKTRGQQVTLSCSPISGHRSVSWYQQTPGQGLQFLFEYFSETQRNKGNFPGRFSGRQFSNSRSEMNVSTLELGDSALYLCASSWDSSGNTIYFGEGSWLTVV.

V gene TRBV10-3 combines with J gene TRBJ1-1; perhaps TRBD1 as D (6 bases). CDR3 length: 15 residues. Trimming removed 5 bases from V and 0 bases from J, with 13 bases in between. CDR1 and CDR2 (germline): ENHRY, SYGVKD. The CDR3 sequence: CAISRNGDMNTEAFF. CDR3 sequence (DNA): TGTGCCATCAGTAGAAACGGGGACATGAACACTGAAGCTTTCTTT.

The chain employs TRBV4-2 and TRBJ1-5; D ambiguous. This CDR3 has 15 residues. Germline V gene data show CDR1 as LGHNA and CDR2 as YNFKEQ. V lost 0 bases, J lost 0 bases, and 6 bases lay in between. CDR3 loop: CASSQDTDSNQPQHF. The CDR3 DNA sequence: TGTGCCAGCAGCCAAGACACAGATAGCAATCAGCCCCAGCATTTT.

The rearrangement joins TRBV20-1 to TRBJ2-5, with D uncertain. The CDR3 totals 11 residues. The germline V and J ends were trimmed by 4 bases and 5 bases, with 8 bases remaining between them. Per germline, CDR1 DFQATT and CDR2 SNEGSKA (reference sequence). DNA for the CDR3: TGCAGTGCTAAGCCCGCGGAGACCCAGTACTTC. Translating it yields CSAKPAETQYF.

The genes are TRBV7-9 and TRBJ2-7; possible D gene TRBD2, 5 bases. The V gene lost 7 bases and the J gene lost 0 bases, with 10 bases spanning the gap. CDR1 and CDR2 from the germline V gene are SEHNR and FQNEAQ (reference sequence). The CDR3 consists of 13 residues. The CDR3: CASTSRISYEQYF. The CDR3 region has the DNA TGTGCCAGCACTAGCCGGATCTCCTACGAGCAGTACTTC.

The chain is built from TRBV6-1 and TRBJ2-1; a possible D gene is TRBD1 (7 bases). Trimming removed 7 bases at V and 6 bases at J, with 13 bases between. CDR3 size: 13 residues. The germline V gene has CDR1 MNHNS and CDR2 SASEGT. Here the CDR3 reads CASKRQGGNEQFF. The CDR3 DNA reads TGTGCCAGCAAACGACAGGGAGGCAATGAGCAGTTCTTC.

This clone was seen more than once but under ten times. The V call is TRBV5-1, the J call TRBJ1-1, with TRBD1 as a possible D gene (5 bases). The germline V and J ends were trimmed by 3 bases and 5 bases, with 11 bases remaining between them. Per germline, CDR1 SGHRS and CDR2 YFSETQ. CDR3 length: 13 amino acids. The CDR3 DNA reads as TGCGCCAGCAGCTCTTGGGGGGTAACTGAAGCTTTCTTT. It is translated as CASSSWGVTEAFF.

The CDR3 reads CASATGGGANQPQHF. Written as DNA, the CDR3 is TGTGCCAGCGCAACAGGGGGAGGTGCGAATCAGCCCCAGCATTTT. The chain employs TRBV28 and TRBJ1-5; 8 positions match TRBD1. V lost 8 bases and J lost 4; bases outside the gene matches: 10. This CDR3 comprises 15 residues. The germline CDR1 and CDR2 sequences are MDHEN and SYDVKM.

The chain uses TRBV5-4 and TRBJ1-5, with D perhaps TRBD1 (5 bases). Germline assignment: CDR1 SGHNT and CDR2 YYREEE (reference sequence). The V gene lost 1 base and the J gene lost 5 bases, with 13 bases spanning the gap. The CDR3 runs to 15 residues. CDR3 in DNA: TGTGCCAGCAGCTTGAACGGGAGGGGAGATCAGCCCCAGCATTTT. It yields the protein CASSLNGRGDQPQHF.

The chain uses TRBV9 and TRBJ2-2, with D possibly TRBD2 on 6 matching bases. The CDR3 is made up of 15 amino acids. From germline, CDR1 is SGDLS and CDR2 YYNGEE. The ends were cut back, 0 bases at V and 4 bases at J, with 10 bases in the middle. As DNA, the CDR3 is TGTGCCAGCAGCGTAGGCGGGGACCCCACCGGGGAGCTGTTTTTT. It yields the protein CASSVGGDPTGELFF.

V gene TRBV5-1 combines with J gene TRBJ2-2; 8 nucleotides align to TRBD1. Germline CDR1 SGHRS, CDR2 YFSETQ. The trim removed 4 bases at V and 1 base at J, leaving 3 bases unmatched. This CDR3 is 15 amino acids long. DNA of the CDR3: TGCGCCAGCAGCCCCGGGACAGGGAACACCGGGGAGCTGTTTTTT. It is translated as CASSPGTGNTGELFF. Full variable domain (missing parts from reference TRBV5-1 and TRBJ2-2): KAGVTQTPRYLIKTRGQQVTLSCSPISGHRSVSWYQQTPGQGLQFLFEYFSETQRNKGNFPGRFSGRQFSNSRSEMNVSTLELGDSALYLCASSPGTGNTGELFFGEGSRLTVL.

This chain joins TRBV30 and TRBJ2-7; 8 positions match TRBD1. The CDR3 runs 13 residues. V gave up 1 base and J gave up 3 bases; unmatched junction bases: 2. The germline V gene encodes CDR1 GTSNPN and CDR2 SVGIG (reference sequence). The CDR3 sequence is CAWSGQGIYEQYF. The CDR3 bases are TGTGCCTGGAGTGGACAGGGGATCTACGAGCAGTACTTC.

The chain recombines TRBV4-3 with TRBJ2-7; possible D gene TRBD1, 6 bases. CDR1 LGHNA and CDR2 YSLEER come from the germline V gene. Trimming cost V 0 bases and J 2 bases, with 14 bases left between them. The CDR3 extends over 16 amino acids. The CDR3 here is CASSQDYREPTYEQYF. CDR3 bases: TGCGCCAGCAGCCAAGATTACAGGGAACCGACCTACGAGCAGTACTTC.

The V gene is TRBV4-1, the J gene TRBJ2-5; 10 bases align to TRBD2. The end of the DNA fits TRBJ2-7 better, so the J call may be wrong. The germline gives CDR1 MGHRA, CDR2 YSYEKL. This CDR3 contains 15 residues. CDR3 in DNA: TGCGCCAGCAGCCAAGGGGGGACTAGCGTCCACGAGCAGTACTTC. This sequence encodes CASSQGGTSVHEQYF.